These 29 T cell receptor beta chains came from one sample sequenced in a study of shared clonotypes between healthy human individuals. This table comes from immunoSEQ multiplex PCR, and its TCRdb copy is limited to in-frame clones, with some not included. The sample carries approximately 1.4 million clones, 95% to 99% recorded once. The sample taken for sequencing was naive CD4+ T cells sorted from blood. Documented subset: CD45RA+ positively selected. These TCRs come from a man aged 30 to 45 in good health.

The chain links TRBV4-2 to TRBJ2-7; D is unresolved. Germline lookup yields CDR1 LGHNA and CDR2 YNFKEQ. This CDR3 is built from 14 residues. V dropped 2 bases and J dropped 4 bases, with 12 bases sitting between them. The DNA for the CDR3 is TGTGCCAGCAGCCAAACCAATTCACGGTACGAGCAGTACTTC. It specifies CASSQTNSRYEQYF.

This rearrangement joins TRBV27 to TRBJ1-5; D uncertain. The CDR3 consists of 15 residues. Germline V gene lookup returns CDR1 MNHEY and CDR2 SMNVEV (reference sequence). V was clipped by 6 bases and J by 4 bases, with 16 bases between them. This chain's CDR3 is CASRYLSSVNQPQHF. The CDR3 coding sequence is TGTGCCAGCAGATACCTGAGCTCGGTAAATCAGCCCCAGCATTTT.

The chain carries TRBV12-2 and TRBJ1-4; the table's D call, TRBD1, was not checked against the DNA. TRBV12-2 is a pseudogene. The CDR3 runs to 15 residues. The chain's CDR3 is CASRCRTGGPEKLFF. CDR3 DNA: TGTGCAAGTCGTTGCCGGACAGGGGGCCCTGAAAAACTGTTTTTT.

The rearrangement links TRBV29-1 to TRBJ2-5; unclear D gene. This CDR3 has 12 residues. Trimming pared 5 bases from V and 2 bases from J, leaving 9 bases between. Per the germline V gene, CDR1 is SQVTM and CDR2 is ANQGSEA. CDR3 protein: CSVRQVQETQYF. DNA of the CDR3: TGCAGCGTTCGCCAGGTACAAGAGACCCAGTACTTC. The complete variable domain, with remaining parts taken from reference TRBV29-1 and TRBJ2-5, reads SAVISQKPSRDICQRGTSLTIQCQVDSQVTMMFWYRQQPGQSLTLIATANQGSEATYESGFVIDKFPISRPNLTFSTLTVSNMSPEDSSIYLCSVRQVQETQYFGPGTRLLVL.

The J gene is TRBJ2-5, the V gene TRBV5-1; 9 bases line up with TRBD1. V lost 0 bases to trimming and J lost 2 bases; unmatched junction nucleotides: 5. Germline CDR1 reads SGHRS; CDR2 reads YFSETQ. This CDR3 is built from 16 residues. This CDR3 is CASSLAGTGRQETQYF. The CDR3 nucleotides read TGCGCCAGCAGCTTGGCGGGGACAGGGCGGCAAGAGACCCAGTACTTC. Based on the CDR3 plus reference TRBV5-1 and TRBJ2-5, the full variable domain is KAGVTQTPRYLIKTRGQQVTLSCSPISGHRSVSWYQQTPGQGLQFLFEYFSETQRNKGNFPGRFSGRQFSNSRSEMNVSTLELGDSALYLCASSLAGTGRQETQYFGPGTRLLVL.

The chain has TRBV28 and TRBJ2-2; D could derive from TRBD1 or TRBD2 (6 bases each). The CDR3 contains 15 residues. The germline gives CDR1 MDHEN, CDR2 SYDVKM. V gave up 2 bases and J gave up 6 bases, with 13 bases separating them. CDR3 nucleotide sequence: TGTGCCAGCAGTTTAAGAACAGGGAGGTCCGGGGAGCTGTTTTTT. Translated: CASSLRTGRSGELFF. The variable domain in full, completed from reference TRBV28 and TRBJ2-2, reads DVKVTQSSRYLVKRTGEKVFLECVQDMDHENMFWYRQDPGLGLRLIYFSYDVKMKEKGDIPEGYSVSREKKERFSLILESASTNQTSMYLCASSLRTGRSGELFFGEGSRLTVL.

V and J are TRBV7-3 and TRBJ2-1; a possible D gene is TRBD2 (6 bases). Germline V CDR1 and CDR2: SGHTA, FQGTGA. CDR3 size: 14 residues. The ends were cut back, 4 bases at V and 4 bases at J, with 11 bases in the middle. For the CDR3, the DNA is TGTGCCAGCAGCTCTTCGGGAGCTTACAATGAGCAGTTCTTC. Its protein product is CASSSSGAYNEQFF.

V and J are TRBV2 and TRBJ2-5, with TRBD1 identical over 10 bases. The ends lost 6 bases at V and 6 bases at J; junction bases unmatched: 13. Germline lookup yields CDR1 SNHLY and CDR2 FYNNEI. The CDR3 length is 16 residues. The CDR3 reads CASRRDRGVGGKTQYF. DNA for the CDR3: TGTGCCAGCAGGCGGGACAGGGGAGTTGGTGGCAAGACCCAGTACTTC. The full variable domain, its missing parts supplied by reference TRBV2 and TRBJ2-5, is EPEVTQTPSHQVTQMGQEVILRCVPISNHLYFYWYRQILGQKVEFLVSFYNNEISEKSEIFDDQFSVERPDGSNFTLKIRSTKLEDSAMYFCASRRDRGVGGKTQYFGPGTRLLVL.

The V and J genes are TRBV11-1 and TRBJ2-7; the match to TRBD2 covers 9 bases. This CDR3 comprises 15 residues. V shed 0 bases, J shed 3 bases, and the junction held 3 bases outside the gene matches. The germline V gene encodes CDR1 SGHAT and CDR2 FQDESV (reference sequence). The CDR3: CASSLAAGGLYEQYF. CDR3 nucleotides: TGTGCCAGCAGCTTAGCAGCGGGAGGCCTCTACGAGCAGTACTTC. The full variable domain, with the rest looked up from reference TRBV11-1 and TRBJ2-7, is EAEVAQSPRYKITEKSQAVAFWCDPISGHATLYWYRQILGQGPELLVQFQDESVVDDSQLPKDRFSAERLKGVDSTLKIQPAELGDSAMYLCASSLAAGGLYEQYFGPGTRLTVT.

The chain employs TRBV4-3 and TRBJ2-1, with TRBD1 as a possible D gene (6 bases). The CDR3 has 14 amino acids. Germline V CDR1 and CDR2: LGHNA, YSLEER. V was cut by 0 bases and J by 10 bases, with 13 bases left in between. CDR3 coding DNA: TGCGCCAGCAGCCAAGATGGCAGGGGTGAAGAGCAGTTCTTC. Protein sequence: CASSQDGRGEEQFF.

The chain combines TRBV19 with TRBJ2-7, with 10 bases that match TRBD2. Germline CDR1 LNHDA, CDR2 SQIVND (reference sequence). The CDR3 has 15 residues. J lost 3 bases, V lost 4 bases, and 6 bases had no gene match. The CDR3 sequence: CASSNSGRPIYEQYF. In DNA form, the CDR3 reads TGTGCCAGTAGTAATAGCGGGAGGCCGATCTACGAGCAGTACTTC.

The sample holds one count of this clone. The V and J genes are TRBV29-1 and TRBJ1-4; perhaps TRBD1 as D (5 bases). CDR3 length: 13 amino acids. V was pared by 7 bases and J by 3 bases, with 12 bases between. CDR1 is SQVTM and CDR2 is ANQGSEA in the germline V gene. CDR3 sequence (DNA): TGCAGCGGAAAGGGGATGGCTAATGAAAAACTGTTTTTT. This sequence encodes CSGKGMANEKLFF.

This chain links TRBV2 with TRBJ1-1, with D unclear. The length of the CDR3 is 13 residues. V was trimmed by 6 bases and J by 1 base, leaving 9 bases between them. Germline V CDR1 and CDR2: SNHLY, FYNNEI. Written as DNA, the CDR3 is TGTGCCAGCAGGAGGGAAACGAACACTGAAGCTTTCTTT. It is translated as CASRRETNTEAFF.

V usage is TRBV7-3 and J usage is TRBJ1-3; D remains unclear. CDR1 is SGHTA and CDR2 is FQGTGA in the germline V gene. The CDR3 is made up of 13 amino acids. Trimming removed 5 bases at V and 2 bases at J, with 7 bases between. As DNA, the CDR3 is TGTGCCAGCAGCCTAGGGCCTGGAAACACCATATATTTT. Translation gives CASSLGPGNTIYF. The variable domain in full, completed from reference TRBV7-3 and TRBJ1-3, reads GAGVSQTPSNKVTEKGKYVELRCDPISGHTALYWYRQSLGQGPEFLIYFQGTGAADDSGLPNDRFFAVRPEGSVSTLKIQRTERGDSAVYLCASSLGPGNTIYFGEGSWLTVV.

The V call is TRBV6-1, the J call TRBJ1-2; no reliable D call. V was pared by 4 bases and J by 3 bases, with 9 bases between. Germline V gene sequence: CDR1 MNHNS, CDR2 SASEGT. This CDR3 spans 13 amino acids. The CDR3 region has the DNA TGTGCCAGCAGTGTGACGGAAGACTATGGCTACACCTTC. Protein product: CASSVTEDYGYTF.

The J gene is TRBJ2-2, the V gene TRBV27; 7 bases map to TRBD2. CDR1 MNHEY and CDR2 SMNVEV come from the germline V gene (reference sequence). With V trimmed by 3 bases and J by 4 bases, 2 bases remained unmatched. There are 14 residues in the CDR3. CDR3: CASSFGLVTGELFF. CDR3 coding DNA: TGTGCCAGCAGTTTCGGACTAGTCACCGGGGAGCTGTTTTTT.

This chain links TRBV28 with TRBJ2-1; D ambiguous. CDR3 length equals 11 residues. Trimming cost V 6 bases and J 10 bases, with 10 bases left between them. Germline V gene sequence: CDR1 MDHEN, CDR2 SYDVKM. The chain's CDR3 is CASRRALEQFF. CDR3 DNA sequence: TGTGCCAGCAGGCGAGCACTAGAGCAGTTCTTC.

With respect to this clone: Distinct nucleotide sequences in the sample also encode this CDR3. V is TRBV4-3 and J is TRBJ2-3; 14 bases are shared with TRBD2. V shed 1 base, J shed 3 bases, and the junction held 0 bases outside the gene matches. This CDR3 spans 16 amino acids. Germline CDR1 LGHNA, CDR2 YSLEER. CDR3 in DNA: TGCGCCAGCAGCCAAGGGACTAGCGGGAGGACAGATACGCAGTATTTT. Protein sequence: CASSQGTSGRTDTQYF.

This clone was observed once. CDR3 amino acids: CASTPPLLRGEQFF. The DNA for the CDR3 is TGTGCCAGCACCCCCCCGTTACTTAGAGGTGAGCAGTTCTTC. This sequence joins TRBV6-1 and TRBJ2-1; D not resolved. CDR3 length equals 14 residues. Germline V gene sequence: CDR1 MNHNS, CDR2 SASEGT. Between the trimmed V and J ends, which lost 7 bases and 9 bases, there was a span of 19 bases.

The chain employs TRBV18 and TRBJ1-2, with D maybe TRBD1 (5 bases). Germline V CDR1 and CDR2: KGHSH, LQKENI. V lost 6 bases, J lost 3 bases, and 14 bases lay in between. The CDR3 totals 14 residues. The CDR3 DNA reads TGTGCCAGCTCGCCCGGGACGATGGACTATGGCTACACCTTC. Encoded protein: CASSPGTMDYGYTF. The complete variable domain, with remaining parts taken from reference TRBV18 and TRBJ1-2, reads NAGVMQNPRHLVRRRGQEARLRCSPMKGHSHVYWYRQLPEEGLKFMVYLQKENIIDESGMPKERFSAEFPKEGPSILRIQQVVRGDSAAYFCASSPGTMDYGYTFGSGTRLTVV.

The rearrangement links TRBV28 to TRBJ2-2; D possibly corresponds to TRBD1 (5 bases). V was clipped by 5 bases and J by 3 bases, with 10 bases between them. CDR3 size: 14 residues. Germline V gene lookup returns CDR1 MDHEN and CDR2 SYDVKM. The CDR3 loop is CASSTRQYTGELFF. CDR3 sequence (DNA): TGTGCCAGCAGTACAAGACAGTACACCGGGGAGCTGTTTTTT.

The rearrangement uses TRBV9 and TRBJ1-5; 9 bases agree with TRBD1. This CDR3 region has 14 residues. V gave up 3 bases and J gave up 10 bases; unmatched junction bases: 8. Looked up from germline, CDR1 is SGDLS and CDR2 is YYNGEE. For the CDR3, the DNA is TGTGCCAGCAGCGCCGGGACAGGGTTACGACCCCAGCATTTT. This translates into CASSAGTGLRPQHF.

This rearrangement joins TRBV6-6 to TRBJ1-5; 10 bases map to TRBD1. The CDR3 has 15 residues. The ends lost 6 bases at V and 4 bases at J; junction bases unmatched: 6. The V gene's germline CDR1 is MNHNY and CDR2 SVGAGI (reference sequence). The CDR3 spells CASRDRGQGNQPQHF. For the CDR3, the DNA is TGTGCCAGCAGGGACCGGGGACAGGGGAATCAGCCCCAGCATTTT.

The V gene is TRBV5-4, the J gene TRBJ2-7; D ambiguous. CDR3 length equals 13 residues. In germline, CDR1 is SGHNT, CDR2 YYREEE (reference sequence). V was shortened by 4 bases and J by 6 bases, with 14 bases between the two germline ends. The CDR3 DNA follows: TGTGCCAGCAGCCCCGATTTTCGGTCCGAGCAGTACTTC. It is translated as CASSPDFRSEQYF. Filled out from reference TRBV5-4 and TRBJ2-7, the complete variable domain reads ETGVTQSPTHLIKTRGQQVTLRCSSQSGHNTVSWYQQALGQGPQFIFQYYREEENGRGNFPPRFSGLQFPNYSSELNVNALELDDSALYLCASSPDFRSEQYFGPGTRLTVT.

The genes are TRBV7-2 and TRBJ1-5; D ambiguous. Germline assignment: CDR1 SGHTA and CDR2 FQGNSA. There are 15 residues in the CDR3. Trimming left V 1 base short and J 3 bases short, with 10 bases between. CDR3 residues: CASSLVSGNNQPQHF. The CDR3 nucleotides read TGTGCCAGCAGCTTAGTATCCGGGAACAATCAGCCCCAGCATTTT.

The chain uses TRBV29-1 and TRBJ2-5; D uncertain. Germline CDR1 and CDR2: SQVTM and ANQGSEA. Deletions cut 5 bases from V and 1 base from J, with 17 bases between. The CDR3 consists of 15 residues. The CDR3 coding sequence is TGCAGCGTTTATTCGGGTTTGGGAACCCAAGAGACCCAGTACTTC. It yields the protein CSVYSGLGTQETQYF.

This chain uses TRBV5-6 with TRBJ2-7, with unresolved D. This CDR3 is 15 amino acids long. Germline V lookup: CDR1 SGHDT, CDR2 YYEEEE. V was clipped by 0 bases and J by 5 bases, with 15 bases between them. The CDR3 sequence is CASSLVVGNIHEQYF. The CDR3 DNA sequence: TGTGCCAGCAGCTTGGTTGTGGGGAATATACACGAGCAGTACTTC.

The rearrangement joins TRBV2 to TRBJ1-1, with a tentative D call TRBD1 (5 bases). V lost 6 bases, J lost 1 base, and 15 bases lay in between. CDR3 length: 15 residues. Germline values: CDR1 SNHLY, CDR2 FYNNEI. CDR3: CASRPKQVWNTEAFF. CDR3 coding DNA: TGTGCCAGCAGACCCAAACAGGTGTGGAACACTGAAGCTTTCTTT.

The V and J genes are TRBV7-2 and TRBJ2-1, with D unclear. Germline V gene data show CDR1 as SGHTA and CDR2 as FQGNSA. This CDR3 has 14 amino acids. V was clipped by 0 bases and J by 8 bases, with 11 bases between them. CDR3 in amino acids: CASSLAPSVYEQFF. The DNA of the CDR3 is TGTGCCAGCAGCTTAGCGCCTAGTGTGTATGAGCAGTTCTTC.